What follows are 19 T cell receptor beta chains derived from one specimen sequenced in a study of cytomegalovirus exposure and HLA in healthy donors. 13 Jbeta primers and 60 Vbeta primers were used for the PCR. Using immunoSEQ multiplex PCR, the repertoire was profiled, and TCRdb retains in-frame clones only, with some absent. There are approximately 170,000 clones in the sample, with approximately 0.82% held by the top ten. Sequenced: PBMCs. All receptors derive from a woman between 18 and 30 years old in good health and CMV-seropositive.

The chain joins TRBV4-1 to TRBJ2-3, with TRBD2 identical over 10 bases. The germline V gene encodes CDR1 MGHRA and CDR2 YSYEKL. With V trimmed by 0 bases and J by 3 bases, 3 bases remained unmatched. The CDR3 loop spans 16 amino acids. CDR3 DNA sequence: TGCGCCAGCAGCCAAGAGTCTAGCGGGAGTACAGATACGCAGTATTTT. Translated, it gives CASSQESSGSTDTQYF.

The chain carries TRBV29-1 and TRBJ2-1; D not resolved. Germline V gene sequence: CDR1 SQVTM, CDR2 ANQGSEA. V lost 4 bases and J 7 bases, leaving 8 bases between the germline ends. The CDR3 loop spans 11 amino acids. CDR3 amino acids: CSVGGLNEQFF. In DNA form, the CDR3 reads TGCAGCGTTGGAGGCCTGAATGAGCAGTTCTTC.

The chain joins TRBV6-4 to TRBJ2-1, with 8 bases that match TRBD2. Germline V CDR1 and CDR2: MRHNA, SNTAGT. After removal of 6 bases from V and 0 bases from J, the junction contained 4 bases not matched to a gene. The CDR3 loop spans 15 amino acids. Here the CDR3 reads CASSARGGSYNEQFF. The CDR3 DNA reads as TGTGCCAGCAGCGCACGGGGGGGCTCCTACAATGAGCAGTTCTTC.

The V and J genes are TRBV7-9 and TRBJ1-2, with 7 positions matching TRBD1. Trimming took 2 bases from V and 4 from J; bases not matched to a gene: 7. Per the germline V gene, CDR1 is SEHNR and CDR2 is FQNEAQ (reference sequence). The CDR3 has 15 residues. CDR3 DNA: TGTGCCAGCAGCTTAATCCTGACAGGGCCCTATGGCTACACCTTC. Translation: CASSLILTGPYGYTF.

The chain links TRBV11-2 to TRBJ1-5, with D possibly TRBD1 on 5 matching bases. Germline CDR1 SGHAT, CDR2 FQNNGV. This CDR3 is 16 amino acids long. V dropped 5 bases and J dropped 0 bases, with 14 bases sitting between them. The CDR3 sequence: CASSPRTPYSNQPQHF. Written as DNA, the CDR3 is TGTGCCAGCAGCCCAAGGACACCCTATAGCAATCAGCCCCAGCATTTT.

The gene calls are TRBV11-2 and TRBJ2-7; perhaps TRBD2 as D (7 bases). CDR1 SGHAT and CDR2 FQNNGV come from the germline V gene. Trimming removed 5 bases at V and 12 bases at J, with 14 bases between. The CDR3 extends over 11 amino acids. The CDR3 bases are TGTGCCAGCAGCATCGGGGGGCCCCGGTACTTC. This translates into CASSIGGPRYF.

The rearrangement joins TRBV18 to TRBJ1-5; 7 nucleotides match TRBD1. Germline V gene data show CDR1 as KGHSH and CDR2 as LQKENI. This CDR3 spans 15 amino acids. Trimming took 2 bases from V and 8 from J; bases not matched to a gene: 9. The CDR3 protein is CASSPMGQPLEPQHF. CDR3 DNA: TGTGCCAGCTCACCAATGGGACAGCCCTTGGAGCCCCAGCATTTT.

This chain uses TRBV28 with TRBJ2-7; D remains ambiguous. CDR1 is MDHEN and CDR2 is SYDVKM in the germline V gene. This CDR3 spans 14 amino acids. Between the trimmed V and J ends, which lost 2 bases and 2 bases, there was a span of 10 bases. The CDR3 nucleotides read TGTGCCAGCAGTTTACCCGACACGGCCTACGAGCAGTACTTC. Translation gives CASSLPDTAYEQYF.

V usage is TRBV5-5 and J usage is TRBJ2-7, with D maybe TRBD1 (6 bases). Per the germline V gene, CDR1 is SGHKS and CDR2 is YYEKEE (reference sequence). The CDR3 contains 17 residues. Deletions cut 5 bases from V and 1 base from J, with 22 bases between. CDR3 nucleotide sequence: TGTGCCAGCAGTTTAAGGCCGGACAGTATTTATTCCTACGAGCAGTACTTC. It translates to CASSLRPDSIYSYEQYF.

V gene TRBV6-5 combines with J gene TRBJ1-2, with D maybe TRBD1 (6 bases). CDR1 is MNHEY, CDR2 SVGAGI, per germline. V was cut by 4 bases and J by 8 bases, with 11 bases left in between. The CDR3 contains 12 residues. The CDR3 protein is CASSSTGSGYTF. The CDR3, as DNA: TGTGCCAGCAGTTCTACAGGGAGCGGCTACACCTTC.

The chain links TRBV12-5 to TRBJ1-6; D is unresolved. V lost 1 base, J lost 7 bases, and 5 bases lay in between. The CDR3 sequence is 13 residues long. CDR1 LGHNT and CDR2 FRNRAP come from the germline V gene. CDR3 region: CASGLGANSPLHF. The CDR3 coding sequence is TGTGCTAGTGGTTTGGGGGCAAATTCACCCCTCCACTTT.

This chain joins TRBV6-5 and TRBJ2-7; D may be TRBD1 (5 bases). V was clipped by 7 bases and J by 0 bases, with 10 bases between them. Germline V gene sequence: CDR1 MNHEY, CDR2 SVGAGI. The CDR3 loop spans 13 amino acids. CDR3 DNA sequence: TGTGCCAGCACCAGGGTTTCCTCCTACGAGCAGTACTTC. Translated: CASTRVSSYEQYF.

The V gene is TRBV27, the J gene TRBJ2-3; TRBD2 matches at 13 bases. Looked up from germline, CDR1 is MNHEY and CDR2 is SMNVEV (reference sequence). The J segment lost 5 bases and the V segment lost 5 bases, leaving 7 bases of the junction unmatched. The CDR3 is made up of 16 amino acids. In nucleotides, the CDR3 is TGTGCCAGCAGTCTCGGACTAGCGGGAGAGATAGATACGCAGTATTTT. As protein: CASSLGLAGEIDTQYF.

This chain uses TRBV5-1 with TRBJ1-1; D perhaps matches TRBD1 (6 bases). The V end lost 0 bases, the J end lost 6 bases, and 21 bases lay between the germline ends. Germline values: CDR1 SGHRS, CDR2 YFSETQ. The CDR3 sequence is 17 residues long. CDR3 nucleotides: TGCGCCAGCAGCTTGGCCCGGGGGGCCCTAGGTGACTCTGAAGCTTTCTTT. Its translation: CASSLARGALGDSEAFF.

Here the CDR3 reads CASSLEGLAGGNEQFF. CDR3 in DNA: TGTGCCAGCAGCTTAGAGGGATTAGCGGGGGGAAATGAGCAGTTCTTC. The chain employs TRBV11-2 and TRBJ2-1; 10 bases map to TRBD2. There are 16 residues in the CDR3. V lost 0 bases to trimming and J lost 7 bases; unmatched junction nucleotides: 6. The germline V gene has CDR1 SGHAT and CDR2 FQNNGV.

V and J are TRBV5-1 and TRBJ1-2; 7 nucleotides align to TRBD1. Trimming removed 0 bases from V and 6 bases from J; junction bases left unmatched: 2. This CDR3 region has 13 residues. Germline CDR1 reads SGHRS; CDR2 reads YFSETQ. CDR3 loop: CASSLGQGDGYTF. CDR3 nucleotides: TGCGCCAGCAGCTTGGGGCAGGGGGATGGCTACACCTTC.

The rearrangement uses TRBV19 and TRBJ1-5; D uncertain. CDR1 LNHDA and CDR2 SQIVND come from the germline V gene (reference sequence). V lost 1 base and J lost 11, with 18 bases in between. The CDR3 is 15 residues long. As DNA, the CDR3 is TGTGCCAGTAGTATAGGGGGAGCCTCCGGGAGGTCCCAGCATTTT. Residues: CASSIGGASGRSQHF.

This sequence joins TRBV6-5 and TRBJ2-3, with D possibly TRBD2 on 7 matching bases. The V end lost 0 bases, the J end lost 4 bases, and 11 bases lay between the germline ends. CDR3 length: 15 amino acids. Germline V gene lookup returns CDR1 MNHEY and CDR2 SVGAGI. In DNA, the CDR3 is TGTGCCAGCAGTTACTCGGGGGGGCCTCCAGATACGCAGTATTTT. This encodes CASSYSGGPPDTQYF.

The gene calls are TRBV6-1 and TRBJ1-2; D may be TRBD1 (5 bases). The CDR3 length is 12 residues. Germline lookup yields CDR1 MNHNS and CDR2 SASEGT. V shed 4 bases and J shed 5 bases, with 8 bases lying between them. The CDR3 sequence is CASSGPGYGYTF. Written as DNA, the CDR3 is TGTGCCAGCAGTGGCCCAGGGTATGGCTACACCTTC.